The next 25 T cell receptor beta chains were all read from a single sample in a study of blood T cell repertoires in COVID-19. This table comes from immunoSEQ multiplex PCR, and its TCRdb copy is limited to in-frame clones, with some not included. The table lists around 140,000 clones, around nine tenths of them singletons, with 8% to 11% in the top ten. Sequencing was performed on peripheral blood. Every receptor here comes from a man in his sixties with active or convalescent COVID-19.

The genes are TRBV11-2 and TRBJ2-1, with TRBD2 identical over 7 bases. This CDR3 has 19 amino acids. Trimming took 0 bases from V and 2 from J; bases not matched to a gene: 13. Germline V CDR1 and CDR2: SGHAT, FQNNGV. CDR3 sequence (DNA): TGTGCCAGCAGCTTAGATCAAGAGACCGGGAGGCCCCCCTACAATGAGCAGTTCTTC. Encoded protein: CASSLDQETGRPPYNEQFF. The whole variable domain, filled in from reference TRBV11-2 and TRBJ2-1, reads EAGVAQSPRYKIIEKRQSVAFWCNPISGHATLYWYQQILGQGPKLLIQFQNNGVVDDSQLPKDRFSAERLKGVDSTLKIQPAKLEDSAVYLCASSLDQETGRPPYNEQFFGPGTRLTVL.

This clone appeared a few times. The genes are TRBV6-6 and TRBJ2-1, with D perhaps TRBD1 (5 bases). The germline V gene encodes CDR1 MNHNY and CDR2 SVGAGI (reference sequence). V dropped 0 bases and J dropped 4 bases, with 7 bases sitting between them. There are 14 residues in the CDR3. In DNA form, the CDR3 reads TGTGCCAGCAGTTACTCGGACATTTACAATGAGCAGTTCTTC. It encodes CASSYSDIYNEQFF.

This chain connects TRBV28 to TRBJ1-2; TRBD1 matches at 7 bases. With 8 bases clipped from V and 2 bases from J, the junction kept 2 bases outside the gene matches. There are 12 residues in the CDR3. CDR1 and CDR2 (germline): MDHEN, SYDVKM. CDR3 protein: CASQQGNYGYTF. CDR3 nucleotide sequence: TGTGCCAGCCAACAGGGGAACTATGGCTACACCTTC.

The CDR3 spells CASSLTGYETQYF. The CDR3, as DNA: TGTGCCAGCAGTCTCACAGGGTACGAGACCCAGTACTTC. This chain links TRBV6-5 with TRBJ2-5; D perhaps matches TRBD1 (6 bases). V lost 5 bases and J 5 bases, leaving 12 bases between the germline ends. Germline CDR1 is MNHEY and CDR2 is SVGAGI. The CDR3 consists of 13 residues.

The chain links TRBV28 to TRBJ2-1; no firm D call. CDR1 and CDR2 (germline): MDHEN, SYDVKM. The CDR3 sequence is 15 residues long. Deletions cut 5 bases from V and 1 base from J, with 12 bases between. The DNA of the CDR3 is TGTGCCAGCAGTCCCTCGACTCCGTCCTACAATGAGCAGTTCTTC. Protein product: CASSPSTPSYNEQFF. Full variable domain (remainder filled in from reference TRBV28 and TRBJ2-1): DVKVTQSSRYLVKRTGEKVFLECVQDMDHENMFWYRQDPGLGLRLIYFSYDVKMKEKGDIPEGYSVSREKKERFSLILESASTNQTSMYLCASSPSTPSYNEQFFGPGTRLTVL.

J is TRBJ2-7 and V is TRBV19; possibly TRBD1 for D (7 bases). V was clipped by 2 bases and J by 4 bases, with 18 bases between them. Germline CDR1 is LNHDA and CDR2 is SQIVND (reference sequence). The CDR3 is 16 amino acids. CDR3 in amino acids: CASSIRIFQGGYEQYF. The CDR3 region has the DNA TGTGCCAGTAGTATACGGATCTTCCAGGGGGGATACGAGCAGTACTTC.

The rearrangement uses TRBV5-4 and TRBJ1-2, with TRBD1 matching over 7 bases. The germline V gene has CDR1 SGHNT and CDR2 YYREEE (reference sequence). V gave up 4 bases and J gave up 4 bases; unmatched junction bases: 7. This CDR3 spans 14 amino acids. CDR3 in DNA: TGTGCCAGCAGCCGACAGGGAATGAGCTATGGCTACACCTTC. Its protein product is CASSRQGMSYGYTF.

The gene calls are TRBV5-4 and TRBJ1-2, with D possibly TRBD1 on 5 matching bases. Per germline, CDR1 SGHNT and CDR2 YYREEE (reference sequence). V was trimmed by 4 bases and J by 2 bases, leaving 12 bases between them. The CDR3 contains 14 residues. As DNA, the CDR3 is TGTGCCAGCAGCGGCCTGGAGGGGAACTATGGCTACACCTTC. Its translation is CASSGLEGNYGYTF.

The chain is built from TRBV9 and TRBJ2-2; TRBD2 aligns across 8 bases. CDR1 is SGDLS, CDR2 YYNGEE, per germline. The CDR3 has 16 amino acids. The trim removed 2 bases at V and 4 bases at J, leaving 7 bases unmatched. The DNA of the CDR3 is TGTGCCAGCAGCGTTAGCGGGAATAAGGCCACCGGGGAGCTGTTTTTT. Its translation is CASSVSGNKATGELFF. Using reference TRBV9 and TRBJ2-2 for the parts outside the CDR3, the full variable domain is DSGVTQTPKHLITATGQRVTLRCSPRSGDLSVYWYQQSLDQGLQFLIQYYNGEERAKGNILERFSAQQFPDLHSELNLSSLELGDSALYFCASSVSGNKATGELFFGEGSRLTVL.

This chain joins TRBV7-2 and TRBJ2-5, with 7 bases that match TRBD1. Trimming at V came to 5 bases and at J to 5 bases, leaving 11 bases not matched to a gene. Germline V gene lookup returns CDR1 SGHTA and CDR2 FQGNSA. This CDR3 has 15 residues. The CDR3 sequence: CASSPGGSGGETQYF. CDR3 sequence (DNA): TGTGCCAGCAGCCCAGGGGGAAGTGGGGGTGAGACCCAGTACTTC.

The genes are TRBV6-5 and TRBJ2-7; 12 bases agree with TRBD2. This CDR3 is built from 13 residues. J lost 4 bases, V lost 6 bases, and 1 base had no gene match. The germline CDR1 and CDR2 sequences are MNHEY and SVGAGI. This CDR3 is CASRLAGGYEQYF. CDR3 bases: TGTGCCAGCAGACTAGCGGGAGGATACGAGCAGTACTTC.

The V gene is TRBV4-3, the J gene TRBJ2-4; D uncertain. Germline loops: CDR1 LGHNA, CDR2 YSLEER. Between the trimmed V and J ends, which lost 0 bases and 3 bases, there was a span of 6 bases. There are 14 residues in the CDR3. The CDR3 nucleotides read TGCGCCAGCAGCCAAGACAGAGGCAAAAACATTCAGTACTTC. This translates into CASSQDRGKNIQYF.

V usage is TRBV7-9 and J usage is TRBJ2-1, with 7 bases lining up with TRBD2. CDR1 and CDR2 (germline): SEHNR, FQNEAQ (reference sequence). V dropped 5 bases and J dropped 8; count of bases not matched to a gene: 18. The CDR3 covers 17 residues. The CDR3 protein is CASSRKAGSSLGYEQFF. CDR3 nucleotide sequence: TGTGCCAGCAGCCGGAAAGCGGGAAGCTCCCTAGGGTATGAGCAGTTCTTC.

J is TRBJ2-1 and V is TRBV30, with 11 bases identical to TRBD2. This CDR3 is 18 amino acids long. Per the germline V gene, CDR1 is GTSNPN and CDR2 is SVGIG (reference sequence). V shed 5 bases, J shed 0 bases, and the junction held 12 bases outside the gene matches. The CDR3 nucleotides are TGTGCCTGGCGCCCGGGACTAGCGGTTAGGAGCTCCTACAATGAGCAGTTCTTC. Protein sequence: CAWRPGLAVRSSYNEQFF.

The V gene is TRBV5-6, the J gene TRBJ2-2, with 12 positions matching TRBD2. Germline CDR1 SGHDT, CDR2 YYEEEE. V shed 4 bases, J shed 5 bases, and the junction held 6 bases outside the gene matches. This CDR3 has 16 residues. The CDR3 region is CASSPLAGGITGELFF. The CDR3 nucleotides read TGTGCCAGCAGCCCACTAGCGGGAGGAATAACCGGGGAGCTGTTTTTT.

The chain has TRBV28 and TRBJ2-7, with unresolved D. The V and J ends lost 5 bases and 0 bases respectively, with 8 bases between them. The germline CDR1 and CDR2 sequences are MDHEN and SYDVKM. The length of the CDR3 is 13 residues. The CDR3 region has the DNA TGTGCCAGCAGTGCACCGGGCTCCTACGAGCAGTACTTC. It encodes CASSAPGSYEQYF.

This chain uses TRBV15 with TRBJ1-3, with unresolved D. Germline loops: CDR1 LNHNV, CDR2 YYDKDF (reference sequence). The CDR3 runs 15 residues. The V end was cut by 2 bases, the J end by 2 bases, with 10 bases between. The CDR3 bases are TGTGCCACCAGCAGATCCCTTATAGCTGGAAACACCATATATTTT. It yields the protein CATSRSLIAGNTIYF.

The chain joins TRBV7-2 to TRBJ2-2; 7 positions agree with TRBD2. With V trimmed by 5 bases and J by 4 bases, 4 bases remained unmatched. This CDR3 contains 14 residues. Germline lookup yields CDR1 SGHTA and CDR2 FQGNSA. CDR3 in amino acids: CASSPTSATGELFF. The CDR3 DNA is TGTGCCAGCAGCCCAACTAGCGCCACCGGGGAGCTGTTTTTT.

V gene TRBV19 combines with J gene TRBJ2-1, with a tentative D call TRBD2 (6 bases). Germline V lookup: CDR1 LNHDA, CDR2 SQIVND (reference sequence). The V gene lost 9 bases and the J gene lost 3 bases, with 18 bases spanning the gap. This CDR3 has 15 amino acids. CDR3 region: CARGRSGGIYNEQFF. The CDR3 bases are TGTGCCAGGGGGCGTAGCGGAGGTATCTACAATGAGCAGTTCTTC.

This clone was picked up a small number of times. The chain uses TRBV27 and TRBJ2-7, with 8 bases lining up with TRBD1. V trimming: 5 bases; J trimming: 7 bases; junction bases outside the gene matches: 7. This CDR3 is built from 13 residues. CDR1 and CDR2 (germline): MNHEY, SMNVEV (reference sequence). The CDR3 sequence is CASSLTGAREQYF. CDR3 sequence (DNA): TGTGCCAGCAGTCTGACAGGGGCACGGGAGCAGTACTTC.

The chain employs TRBV27 and TRBJ1-6, with 7 bases that match TRBD1. Germline CDR1 is MNHEY and CDR2 is SMNVEV (reference sequence). The CDR3 has 18 amino acids. Trimming cost V 5 bases and J 0 bases; bases outside gene matches: 10. The CDR3 loop reads CASSNTGAPISYNSPLHF. The CDR3 DNA reads as TGTGCCAGCAGTAATACAGGGGCACCCATCTCCTATAATTCACCCCTCCACTTT.

This CDR3 is CASRTATETQYF. CDR3 nucleotide sequence: TGCGCCAGCAGGACAGCAACCGAGACCCAGTACTTC. V and J are TRBV5-1 and TRBJ2-5; TRBD1 is a possible D gene (5 bases). The V gene's germline CDR1 is SGHRS and CDR2 YFSETQ. The CDR3 totals 12 residues. Trimming stripped 5 bases from V and 5 bases from J, with 10 bases between.

The chain recombines TRBV6-5 with TRBJ2-7; TRBD2 agrees at 9 bases. The germline CDR1 and CDR2 sequences are MNHEY and SVGAGI. CDR3 length: 15 amino acids. Trimming removed 6 bases from V and 3 bases from J; junction bases left unmatched: 9. The CDR3 DNA sequence: TGTGCCAGCAGACGCCGCCTAGCGGGGCTCTACGAGCAGTACTTC. Residues: CASRRRLAGLYEQYF.

The chain couples TRBV18 to TRBJ2-1, with D maybe TRBD1 (6 bases). This CDR3 comprises 12 residues. Trimming took off 1 base at V and 12 bases at J, with 10 bases between the two ends. Germline V gives CDR1 KGHSH, CDR2 LQKENI. The CDR3 here is CASSPRQGRQFF. The CDR3, as DNA: TGTGCCAGCTCACCACGCCAGGGGAGGCAGTTCTTC.

This chain connects TRBV28 to TRBJ2-3; 13 bases are shared with TRBD2. The V and J ends lost 5 bases and 6 bases, in that order; junction bases with no gene match: 8. CDR3 size: 16 residues. Germline CDR1 reads MDHEN; CDR2 reads SYDVKM. This CDR3 is CASSIPLAGGRDTQYF. CDR3 DNA sequence: TGTGCCAGCAGTATCCCACTAGCGGGAGGGCGTGATACGCAGTATTTT.